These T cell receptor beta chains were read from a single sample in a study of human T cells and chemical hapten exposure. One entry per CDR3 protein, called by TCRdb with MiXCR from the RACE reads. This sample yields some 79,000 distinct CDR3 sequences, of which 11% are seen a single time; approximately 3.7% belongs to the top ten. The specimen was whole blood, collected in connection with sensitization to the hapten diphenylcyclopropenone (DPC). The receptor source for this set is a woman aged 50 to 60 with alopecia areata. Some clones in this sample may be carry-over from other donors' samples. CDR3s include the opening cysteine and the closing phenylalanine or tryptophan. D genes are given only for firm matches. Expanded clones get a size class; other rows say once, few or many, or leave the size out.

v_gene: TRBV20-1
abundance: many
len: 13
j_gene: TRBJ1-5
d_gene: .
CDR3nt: TGCAGTGCTAGTCTAGGGTTGGGTCAGCCCCAGCATTTT
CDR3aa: CSASLGLGQPQHF

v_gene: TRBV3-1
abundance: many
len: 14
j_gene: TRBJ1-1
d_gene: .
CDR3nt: TGTGCCAGCAGCCTCCCAGGAGGGAGGGATGAAGCTTTCTTT
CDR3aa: CASSLPGGRDEAFF

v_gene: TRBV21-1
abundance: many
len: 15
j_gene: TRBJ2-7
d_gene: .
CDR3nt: TGTGCCAGCAGCCAAGACAGGGCGAGCTCCTACGAGCAGTACTTC
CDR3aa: CASSQDRASSYEQYF

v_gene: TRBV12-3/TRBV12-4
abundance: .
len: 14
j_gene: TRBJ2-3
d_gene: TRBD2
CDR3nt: TGTGCCAGCAGTTGGGGACTAGATATAGATACGCAGTATTTT
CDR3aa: CASSWGLDIDTQYF

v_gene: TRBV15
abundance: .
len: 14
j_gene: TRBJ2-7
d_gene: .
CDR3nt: TGTGCCACCAGCAGAGATTTGGTCTCCTACGAGCAGTACTTC
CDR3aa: CATSRDLVSYEQYF

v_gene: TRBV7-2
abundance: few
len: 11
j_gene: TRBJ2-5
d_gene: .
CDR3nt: TGTGCCAGCAGCTTAGAGGGGACCCAGTACTTC
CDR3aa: CASSLEGTQYF

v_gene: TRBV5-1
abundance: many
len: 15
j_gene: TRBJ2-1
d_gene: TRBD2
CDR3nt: TGCGCCAGCAGCCCTGGGTCTAGCGGGAGCAATGAGCAGTTCTTC
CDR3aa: CASSPGSSGSNEQFF

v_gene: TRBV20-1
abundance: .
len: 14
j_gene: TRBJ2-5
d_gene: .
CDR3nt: TGCAGTGCTAGACGTTCGGCCCTCCTAGAGACCCAGTACTTC
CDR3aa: CSARRSALLETQYF

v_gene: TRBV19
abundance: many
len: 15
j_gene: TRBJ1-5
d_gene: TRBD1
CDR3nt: TGTGCCAGTAGTTCCCAGGGGGGTGGCAATCAGCCCCAGCATTTT
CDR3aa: CASSSQGGGNQPQHF

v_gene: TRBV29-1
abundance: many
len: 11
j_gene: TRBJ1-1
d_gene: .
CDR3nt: TGCAGCGTTGGGTCCAACACTGAAGCTTTCTTT
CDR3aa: CSVGSNTEAFF

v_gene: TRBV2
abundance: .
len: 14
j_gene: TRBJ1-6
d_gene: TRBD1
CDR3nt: TGTGCCAGCACCGGACAGGGAAAAAATTCACCCCTCCACTTT
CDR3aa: CASTGQGKNSPLHF

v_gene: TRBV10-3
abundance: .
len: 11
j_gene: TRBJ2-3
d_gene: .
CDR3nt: TGTGCCATCAGTGGGGGAGATACGCAGTATTTT
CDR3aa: CAISGGDTQYF